One sample yielded the 31 T cell receptor beta chains listed below, sequenced in a study of cytomegalovirus exposure and HLA in healthy donors. PCR primers comprised 60 Vbeta and 13 Jbeta primers. Assay used: immunoSEQ multiplex PCR; TCRdb lists only in-frame clones, some missing. This table holds around 180,000 clones, about 88% found once. The material sequenced was PBMCs. Receptor source: a woman aged 18-29 years in good health and CMV-seronegative.

This rearrangement joins TRBV5-1 to TRBJ1-2, with TRBD1 matching over 9 bases. Germline CDR1 reads SGHRS; CDR2 reads YFSETQ. Germline trimming cut 0 bases from V and 8 bases from J; bases unmatched to any gene: 5. The CDR3 has 14 amino acids. CDR3 in amino acids: CASSLGQGERGYTF. The CDR3 nucleotides are TGCGCCAGCAGCTTGGGACAGGGGGAAAGAGGCTACACCTTC.

V and J are TRBV11-2 and TRBJ1-2, with TRBD1 identical over 7 bases. The germline V gene encodes CDR1 SGHAT and CDR2 FQNNGV. The CDR3 sequence is 16 residues long. V shed 1 base, J shed 6 bases, and the junction held 11 bases outside the gene matches. The CDR3 nucleotides are TGTGCCAGCAGCTTAGGGGGGCCCGAGACAGGGAATGGCTACACCTTC. It codes for CASSLGGPETGNGYTF. Variable domain in full (rest from reference TRBV11-2 and TRBJ1-2): EAGVAQSPRYKIIEKRQSVAFWCNPISGHATLYWYQQILGQGPKLLIQFQNNGVVDDSQLPKDRFSAERLKGVDSTLKIQPAKLEDSAVYLCASSLGGPETGNGYTFGSGTRLTVV.

This clone was seen a handful of times. The chain carries TRBV2 and TRBJ2-7, with 7 bases that match TRBD2. The length of the CDR3 is 15 residues. V was pared by 1 base and J by 0 bases, with 3 bases of the junction left unmatched. In germline, CDR1 is SNHLY, CDR2 FYNNEI. The CDR3 here is CASSEERGSSYEQYF. CDR3 coding DNA: TGTGCCAGCAGTGAAGAGCGCGGGAGCTCCTACGAGCAGTACTTC.

V is TRBV28 and J is TRBJ2-7; the match to TRBD1 covers 8 bases. There are 16 residues in the CDR3. Per germline, CDR1 MDHEN and CDR2 SYDVKM. Trimming removed 3 bases from V and 5 bases from J; junction bases left unmatched: 12. This CDR3 reads CASSFHRGYPTDEQYF. The DNA for the CDR3 is TGTGCCAGCAGTTTTCACAGGGGGTACCCTACGGACGAGCAGTACTTC. Full variable domain (outside the CDR3, taken from reference TRBV28 and TRBJ2-7): DVKVTQSSRYLVKRTGEKVFLECVQDMDHENMFWYRQDPGLGLRLIYFSYDVKMKEKGDIPEGYSVSREKKERFSLILESASTNQTSMYLCASSFHRGYPTDEQYFGPGTRLTVT.

V is TRBV7-3 and J is TRBJ2-3; 9 bases line up with TRBD2. CDR3 size: 17 residues. Germline V gives CDR1 SGHTA, CDR2 FQGTGA. V lost 1 base to trimming and J lost 5 bases; unmatched junction nucleotides: 10. The chain's CDR3 is CASSLIGRREGQDTQYF. The CDR3 region has the DNA TGTGCCAGCAGCTTAATCGGTCGGCGGGAGGGCCAAGATACGCAGTATTTT.

This chain links TRBV2 with TRBJ2-7, with TRBD1 matching over 10 bases. Looked up from germline, CDR1 is SNHLY and CDR2 is FYNNEI. The length of the CDR3 is 14 residues. V trimming: 8 bases; J trimming: 9 bases; junction bases outside the gene matches: 13. CDR3 coding DNA: TGTGCCAGCCGAACCGGGACAGGGGCGCGAGGGCAGTACTTC. Translation: CASRTGTGARGQYF.

The CDR3 loop reads CASSLEQGITKYSNQPQHF. The CDR3 DNA reads as TGTGCCAGCAGCTTAGAACAGGGTATCACCAAATATAGCAATCAGCCCCAGCATTTT. V is TRBV7-8 and J is TRBJ1-5; maybe TRBD1 (6 bases). Trimming removed 1 base at V and 0 bases at J, with 19 bases between. Germline loops: CDR1 SGHVS, CDR2 FQNEAQ. The CDR3 loop spans 19 amino acids.

The chain uses TRBV19 and TRBJ2-5; the D is unclear. Per the germline V gene, CDR1 is LNHDA and CDR2 is SQIVND (reference sequence). This CDR3 spans 13 amino acids. Trimming removed 8 bases at V and 2 bases at J, with 12 bases between. CDR3 sequence reads: CASRNTEQETQYF. For the CDR3, the DNA is TGTGCCAGTCGAAACACAGAACAAGAGACCCAGTACTTC.

The chain carries TRBV29-1 and TRBJ1-5; D might be TRBD1 (5 bases). The V and J ends lost 4 bases and 7 bases respectively, with 14 bases between them. This CDR3 comprises 13 residues. In germline, CDR1 is SQVTM, CDR2 ANQGSEA. The DNA for the CDR3 is TGCAGCGTTGTGGCAGCTTGGGGCCAGCCCCAGCATTTT. Protein sequence: CSVVAAWGQPQHF.

V is TRBV5-1 and J is TRBJ1-1; D is unresolved. The V gene lost 1 base and the J gene lost 6 bases, with 13 bases spanning the gap. The CDR3 spans 14 residues. Germline V gives CDR1 SGHRS, CDR2 YFSETQ. CDR3 nucleotide sequence: TGCGCCAGCAGCTTGAGTGGTCCCGAGGCTGAAGCTTTCTTT. Amino acid sequence: CASSLSGPEAEAFF.

This chain connects TRBV19 to TRBJ1-1, with D perhaps matching TRBD1 (6 bases). Germline V lookup: CDR1 LNHDA, CDR2 SQIVND (reference sequence). The CDR3 is 13 amino acids. V was trimmed by 7 bases and J by 5 bases, leaving 14 bases between them. CDR3 in DNA: TGTGCCAGTAATCGCGAGGGGGGGACTGAAGCTTTCTTT. Its protein is CASNREGGTEAFF.

This chain uses TRBV7-9 with TRBJ2-1, with D possibly being TRBD2 (6 bases). The V end was cut by 6 bases, the J end by 9 bases, with 18 bases between. The V gene's germline CDR1 is SEHNR and CDR2 FQNEAQ (reference sequence). The CDR3 contains 14 residues. CDR3 amino acids: CASRETGGVGEQFF. DNA for the CDR3: TGTGCCAGCAGGGAAACCGGAGGGGTGGGTGAGCAGTTCTTC.

The chain has TRBV7-9 and TRBJ2-1; D call uncertain. Germline V gene data show CDR1 as SEHNR and CDR2 as FQNEAQ (reference sequence). The CDR3 is 12 residues long. The V end was cut by 2 bases, the J end by 6 bases, with 5 bases between. In DNA, the CDR3 is TGTGCCAGCAGCTTACAAGCCAATGAGCAGTTCTTC. Amino acids: CASSLQANEQFF. The full variable domain, rest sourced from reference TRBV7-9 and TRBJ2-1, is DTGVSQNPRHKITKRGQNVTFRCDPISEHNRLYWYRQTLGQGPEFLTYFQNEAQLEKSRLLSDRFSAERPKGSFSTLEIQRTEQGDSAMYLCASSLQANEQFFGPGTRLTVL.

The table lists this clone with a count of one. This chain links TRBV19 with TRBJ2-1; TRBD2 aligns across 8 bases. The CDR3 is 15 residues long. The trim removed 6 bases at V and 1 base at J, leaving 5 bases unmatched. Germline V gene lookup returns CDR1 LNHDA and CDR2 SQIVND (reference sequence). The DNA of the CDR3 is TGTGCCAGTAGCCCAGGCGGGGGGTCCTACAATGAGCAGTTCTTC. Its protein is CASSPGGGSYNEQFF. Filled out from reference TRBV19 and TRBJ2-1, the complete variable domain reads DGGITQSPKYLFRKEGQNVTLSCEQNLNHDAMYWYRQDPGQGLRLIYYSQIVNDFQKGDIAEGYSVSREKKESFPLTVTSAQKNPTAFYLCASSPGGGSYNEQFFGPGTRLTVL.

V is TRBV7-9 and J is TRBJ2-5; maybe TRBD1 (5 bases). This CDR3 contains 13 residues. Germline V gene sequence: CDR1 SEHNR, CDR2 FQNEAQ (reference sequence). V lost 4 bases, J lost 2 bases, and 8 bases lay in between. CDR3: CASSSTVQETQYF. The CDR3 DNA sequence: TGTGCCAGCAGCTCGACAGTACAAGAGACCCAGTACTTC.

The chain joins TRBV5-6 to TRBJ2-1; 8 bases are shared with TRBD2. Germline values: CDR1 SGHDT, CDR2 YYEEEE. The CDR3 has 14 residues. V trimming: 1 base; J trimming: 9 bases; junction bases outside the gene matches: 6. This CDR3 reads CASSLLAGRGEQFF. CDR3 DNA: TGTGCCAGCAGCTTGCTAGCGGGTCGGGGTGAGCAGTTCTTC.

The chain couples TRBV6-5 to TRBJ1-2; D is possibly TRBD1 (5 bases). CDR1 MNHEY and CDR2 SVGAGI come from the germline V gene. CDR3 length: 14 amino acids. V shed 5 bases and J shed 2 bases, with 12 bases lying between them. In DNA, the CDR3 is TGTGCCAGCAGTGCCGCCGGACACAACTATGGCTACACCTTC. Residues: CASSAAGHNYGYTF.

The chain carries TRBV5-1 and TRBJ1-2; 8 nucleotides agree with TRBD1. The CDR3 covers 14 residues. Germline V gives CDR1 SGHRS, CDR2 YFSETQ. V shed 4 bases and J 6 bases; nucleotides not matched to a gene: 8. CDR3 residues: CASSPGQDWDGYTF. DNA for the CDR3: TGCGCCAGCAGCCCGGGACAGGATTGGGATGGCTACACCTTC.

This clone was counted a single time. The rearrangement joins TRBV9 to TRBJ2-7; 11 bases agree with TRBD1. Looked up from germline, CDR1 is SGDLS and CDR2 is YYNGEE. Unmatched junction bases numbered 4, after V lost 4 bases and J lost 1 base. The CDR3 runs 15 residues. The CDR3 region has the DNA TGTGCCAGCAGCCTAGGGGACAGGGGGTCCTACGAGCAGTACTTC. It is translated as CASSLGDRGSYEQYF. Using reference TRBV9 and TRBJ2-7 for the parts outside the CDR3, the full variable domain is DSGVTQTPKHLITATGQRVTLRCSPRSGDLSVYWYQQSLDQGLQFLIQYYNGEERAKGNILERFSAQQFPDLHSELNLSSLELGDSALYFCASSLGDRGSYEQYFGPGTRLTVT.

This chain uses TRBV5-4 with TRBJ1-1; D is undetermined. The ends were cut back, 2 bases at V and 5 bases at J, with 10 bases in the middle. Germline lookup yields CDR1 SGHNT and CDR2 YYREEE (reference sequence). CDR3 length equals 13 residues. The CDR3 here is CASSLSGDTEAFF. Here the CDR3 DNA reads TGTGCCAGCAGCTTATCAGGTGATACTGAAGCTTTCTTT.

The chain joins TRBV6-6 to TRBJ1-2; 8 nucleotides agree with TRBD1. This CDR3 contains 12 residues. The ends lost 5 bases at V and 7 bases at J; junction bases unmatched: 3. Germline V gene lookup returns CDR1 MNHNY and CDR2 SVGAGI (reference sequence). The CDR3 is CASSPGTGGYTF. Here the CDR3 DNA reads TGTGCCAGCAGTCCCGGGACAGGTGGCTACACCTTC.

This sequence joins TRBV2 and TRBJ2-2; 10 positions agree with TRBD2. Germline V lookup: CDR1 SNHLY, CDR2 FYNNEI. The CDR3 is made up of 14 amino acids. V dropped 6 bases and J dropped 6; count of bases not matched to a gene: 4. CDR3 sequence reads: CASRAGGDPGELFF. As DNA, the CDR3 is TGTGCCAGCAGAGCGGGGGGGGACCCCGGGGAGCTGTTTTTT.

The chain is built from TRBV7-2 and TRBJ2-7; 9 positions agree with TRBD1. The CDR3 sequence is 13 residues long. The junction had 5 bases not matched to a gene; V was cut back by 7 bases and J by 4 bases. The V gene's germline CDR1 is SGHTA and CDR2 FQGNSA. Here the CDR3 reads CASNQGQGYEQYF. The CDR3 nucleotides read TGTGCCAGCAACCAGGGACAGGGTTACGAGCAGTACTTC.

The rearrangement joins TRBV5-6 to TRBJ1-2, with 9 bases aligning to TRBD1. This CDR3 region has 14 residues. CDR1 is SGHDT and CDR2 is YYEEEE in the germline V gene. V shed 1 base, J shed 8 bases, and the junction held 6 bases outside the gene matches. The CDR3 coding sequence is TGTGCCAGCAGCTTGCCGGGACAGGGTTTCGGCTACACCTTC. Its translation is CASSLPGQGFGYTF. The whole variable domain, remainder taken from reference TRBV5-6 and TRBJ1-2, is DAGVTQSPTHLIKTRGQQVTLRCSPKSGHDTVSWYQQALGQGPQFIFQYYEEEERQRGNFPDRFSGHQFPNYSSELNVNALLLGDSALYLCASSLPGQGFGYTFGSGTRLTVV.

The chain couples TRBV28 to TRBJ1-1; no reliable D call. CDR1 and CDR2 from the germline V gene are MDHEN and SYDVKM. There are 13 residues in the CDR3. Trimming shortened V by 4 bases and J by 1 base, and 7 bases separated the two germline ends. CDR3 DNA: TGTGCCAGCAGTTATCACTCGAACACTGAAGCTTTCTTT. As protein: CASSYHSNTEAFF.

To note about this clone: At the DNA level, this CDR3 is encoded by other sequences in the same sample as well. V gene TRBV6-1 combines with J gene TRBJ1-5; 8 bases are a match to TRBD1. Germline trimming cut 8 bases from V and 6 bases from J; bases unmatched to any gene: 6. This CDR3 spans 13 amino acids. Germline V lookup: CDR1 MNHNS, CDR2 SASEGT. The CDR3 DNA reads as TGTGCCAGCTCTCCAGGGGGCGGTCAGCCCCAGCATTTT. It codes for CASSPGGGQPQHF.

In regard to this clone: One end of the junction varies from germline; a read error may be responsible. The chain has TRBV5-1 and TRBJ2-2; 8 bases match TRBD1. Germline CDR1 reads SGHRS; CDR2 reads YFSETQ. This CDR3 is 8 amino acids long. The CDR3: CARDRGSF. The CDR3 DNA reads as TGCGCCAGAGACAGGGGTTCTTTT.

This chain uses TRBV6-1 with TRBJ2-1; D is possibly TRBD2 (5 bases). The V and J ends lost 6 bases and 4 bases respectively, with 10 bases between them. The germline V gene has CDR1 MNHNS and CDR2 SASEGT. CDR3 length equals 13 residues. The CDR3 protein is CASRLVGYNEQFF. CDR3 DNA: TGTGCCAGCAGACTAGTAGGGTACAATGAGCAGTTCTTC.

The V gene is TRBV28, the J gene TRBJ2-5; tentatively, D is TRBD2 (6 bases). This CDR3 spans 18 amino acids. V lost 4 bases and J lost 1, with 22 bases in between. Germline-derived CDR1 and CDR2 are MDHEN and SYDVKM. CDR3 residues: CASSSLPRGAYRQETQYF. Here the CDR3 DNA reads TGTGCCAGCAGTTCCCTCCCGCGGGGAGCATACCGCCAAGAGACCCAGTACTTC. Based on the CDR3 plus reference TRBV28 and TRBJ2-5, the full variable domain is DVKVTQSSRYLVKRTGEKVFLECVQDMDHENMFWYRQDPGLGLRLIYFSYDVKMKEKGDIPEGYSVSREKKERFSLILESASTNQTSMYLCASSSLPRGAYRQETQYFGPGTRLLVL.

This chain uses TRBV28 with TRBJ1-1; 7 bases line up with TRBD1. J lost 4 bases, V lost 6 bases, and 11 bases had no gene match. This CDR3 contains 15 residues. Looked up from germline, CDR1 is MDHEN and CDR2 is SYDVKM. The CDR3 region is CASSPTPSGGTEAFF. The CDR3 DNA follows: TGTGCCAGCAGCCCCACACCGTCAGGGGGCACTGAAGCTTTCTTT.

The rearrangement joins TRBV6-5 to TRBJ2-1; D is possibly TRBD2 (5 bases). The CDR3 consists of 14 residues. CDR1 and CDR2 (germline): MNHEY, SVGAGI. Between the trimmed V and J ends, which lost 4 bases and 0 bases, there was a span of 7 bases. CDR3 sequence: CASSLRGSYNEQFF. CDR3 DNA sequence: TGTGCCAGCAGTTTACGGGGCTCCTACAATGAGCAGTTCTTC.